A selection of T cell receptor beta chains follows, all from one sample in a study of PD-1 blockade in classical Hodgkin lymphoma. TCRdb keeps only in-frame clones here, not all; method: immunoSEQ multiplex PCR. Among some 15,000 clones listed, around 90% were seen once. Material for sequencing was CD8+ T cells from blood. These receptors all come from a human donor with classical Hodgkin lymphoma. CDR3s include the opening cysteine and the closing phenylalanine or tryptophan. A D gene is named only where the DNA matches it firmly. Expanded clones get a size class; other rows say once, few or many, or leave the size out.

TRBV27	TRBJ2-5	TRBD2	-	CASREGLAGGTWETQYF	TGTGCCAGCAGAGAGGGACTAGCGGGAGGTACCTGGGAGACCCAGTACTTC
TRBV9	TRBJ2-1	-	-	CASSEADEQFF	TGTGCCAGCAGCGAGGCTGATGAGCAGTTCTTC
TRBV9	TRBJ2-2	-	-	CASSAVSGLIGGELFF	TGTGCCAGCAGCGCTGTCAGCGGACTTATTGGCGGGGAGCTGTTTTTT
TRBV5-1	TRBJ2-5	TRBD2	-	CASSSGLAGVWETQYF	TGCGCCAGCAGCTCGGGACTAGCGGGAGTTTGGGAGACCCAGTACTTC
TRBV27	TRBJ1-1	-	-	CASSGPGLEAFF	TGTGCCAGCAGTGGACCGGGCCTTGAAGCTTTCTTT
TRBV6-4	TRBJ2-3	TRBD2	-	CASSSSGSADTQYF	TGTGCCAGCAGCTCTAGCGGGAGCGCAGATACGCAGTATTTT
TRBV2	TRBJ2-6	-	once	CASSARPLSSSGANVLTF	TGTGCCAGCAGTGCAAGGCCACTTTCTAGCTCTGGGGCCAACGTCCTGACTTTC
TRBV7-9	TRBJ2-4	-	-	CASSPPAKNIQYF	TGTGCCAGCAGCCCCCCGGCCAAAAACATTCAGTACTTC
TRBV9	TRBJ2-3	-	-	CASSADTSSTDTQYF	TGTGCCAGCAGCGCCGATACTAGTAGCACAGATACGCAGTATTTT
TRBV2	TRBJ2-5	TRBD2	-	CASIAGGPGETQYF	TGTGCCAGCATAGCGGGAGGGCCTGGGGAGACCCAGTACTTC
TRBV6-5	TRBJ2-1	-	-	CAVWGNNEQFF	TGTGCCGTTTGGGGTAACAATGAGCAGTTCTTC
TRBV29-1	TRBJ1-2	TRBD1	-	CSVPGQGGGNYGYTF	TGCAGCGTTCCCGGACAGGGAGGCGGTAACTATGGCTACACCTTC
TRBV15	TRBJ2-1	TRBD1	-	CATSTGTGGSYNEQFF	TGTGCCACCAGCACCGGGACAGGGGGTTCCTACAATGAGCAGTTCTTC
TRBV2	TRBJ2-4	TRBD1	-	CASSGGQGINIQYF	TGTGCCAGCAGCGGGGGACAGGGGATAAACATTCAGTACTTC
TRBV5-5	TRBJ1-2	TRBD1	-	CASSLPTGGRYGYTF	TGTGCCAGCAGCTTGCCCACAGGGGGCCGCTATGGCTACACCTTC
TRBV21-1	TRBJ2-1	-	-	CASISHPRLEIF	TGTGCCAGCATCTCCCACCCTCGTCTCGAGATCTTC
TRBV10-3	TRBJ1-1	-	-	CAISGRNTEAFF	TGTGCCATCAGTGGGCGAAACACTGAAGCTTTCTTT
TRBV27	TRBJ2-7	-	-	CASKSGIGGGDHYEQYF	TGTGCCAGCAAATCGGGGATAGGCGGGGGCGACCACTACGAGCAGTACTTC
TRBV29-1	TRBJ2-1	-	-	CSVSTGYNEQFF	TGCAGCGTTTCTACAGGATACAATGAGCAGTTCTTC
TRBV7-6	TRBJ2-1	TRBD2	-	CASSLENSGVVDEQFF	TGTGCCAGCAGCTTAGAGAATAGCGGGGTGGTAGATGAGCAGTTCTTC
TRBV18	TRBJ2-1	TRBD2	-	CASSLPGLHSYNEQFF	TGTGCCAGCTCACTACCGGGACTACACTCCTACAATGAGCAGTTCTTC